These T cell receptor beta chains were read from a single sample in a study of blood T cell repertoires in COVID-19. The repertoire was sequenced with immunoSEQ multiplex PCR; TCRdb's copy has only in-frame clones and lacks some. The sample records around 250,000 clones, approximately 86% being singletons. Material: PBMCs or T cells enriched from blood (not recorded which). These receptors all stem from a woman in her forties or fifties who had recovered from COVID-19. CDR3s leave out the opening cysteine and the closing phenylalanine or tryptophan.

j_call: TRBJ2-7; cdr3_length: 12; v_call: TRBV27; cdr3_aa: ASTRLASSHEQY
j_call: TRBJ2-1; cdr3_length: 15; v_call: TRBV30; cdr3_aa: AWRKAWTSNSYNEQF
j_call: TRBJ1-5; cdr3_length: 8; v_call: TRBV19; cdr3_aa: ASGYQPQH
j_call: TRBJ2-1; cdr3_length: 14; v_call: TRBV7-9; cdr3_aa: ASSLGRTSSDNEQF
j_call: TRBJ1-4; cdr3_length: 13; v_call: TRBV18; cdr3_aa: ASSPRDSPNEKLF
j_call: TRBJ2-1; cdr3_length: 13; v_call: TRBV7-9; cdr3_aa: ASSPPGQRNNEQF
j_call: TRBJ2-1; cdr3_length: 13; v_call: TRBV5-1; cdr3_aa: ASSSTSRADNEQF
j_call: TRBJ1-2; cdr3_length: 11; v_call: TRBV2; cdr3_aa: ASSDEANYGYT
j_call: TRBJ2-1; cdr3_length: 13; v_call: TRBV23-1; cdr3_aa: ASSHLASSYNEQF
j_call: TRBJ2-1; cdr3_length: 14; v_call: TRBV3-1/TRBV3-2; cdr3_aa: ASSRLARAPRDEQF
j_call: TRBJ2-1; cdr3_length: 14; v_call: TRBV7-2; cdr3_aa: ASSLFPGQGFNEQF
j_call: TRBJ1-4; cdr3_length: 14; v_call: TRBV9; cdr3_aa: ASSVVGTGEEEKLF